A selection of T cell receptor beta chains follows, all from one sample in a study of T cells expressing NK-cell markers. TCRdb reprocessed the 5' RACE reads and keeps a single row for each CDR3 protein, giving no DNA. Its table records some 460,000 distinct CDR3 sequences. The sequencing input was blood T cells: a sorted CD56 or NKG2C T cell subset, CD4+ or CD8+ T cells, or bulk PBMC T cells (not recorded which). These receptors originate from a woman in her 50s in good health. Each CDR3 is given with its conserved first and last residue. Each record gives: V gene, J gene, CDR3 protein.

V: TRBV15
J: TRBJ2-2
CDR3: CATSTRGASGRGELFF

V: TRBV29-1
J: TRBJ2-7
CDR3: CSVNSGVRNEQYF

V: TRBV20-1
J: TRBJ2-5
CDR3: CSARDLGRETQYF

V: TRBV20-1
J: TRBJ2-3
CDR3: CSARGGSFTSTDTQYF

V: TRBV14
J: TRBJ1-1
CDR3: CASASRTYTEAFF

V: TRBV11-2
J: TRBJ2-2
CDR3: CASSSAQGAGELFF

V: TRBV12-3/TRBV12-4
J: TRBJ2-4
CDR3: CASSPRTTLIAKNIQYF

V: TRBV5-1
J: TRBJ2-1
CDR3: CASRRVGSNNEQFF

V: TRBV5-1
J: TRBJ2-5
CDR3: CASSLGVQQETQYF

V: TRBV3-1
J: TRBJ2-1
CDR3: CASSQGWGGRNEQFF

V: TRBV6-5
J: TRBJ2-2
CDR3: CASTRLGTVNTGELFF

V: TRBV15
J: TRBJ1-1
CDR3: CATTRDKNTEAFF

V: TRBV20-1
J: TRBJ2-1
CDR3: CSARRDLRYNEQFF

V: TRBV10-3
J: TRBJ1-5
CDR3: CAIQSGTSNQPQHF

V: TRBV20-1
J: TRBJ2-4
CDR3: CSARKTGALGNIQYF

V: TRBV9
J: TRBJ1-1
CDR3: CASSVAGTGDTEAFF

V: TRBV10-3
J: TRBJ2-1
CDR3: CAISELPPSGPYNEQFF

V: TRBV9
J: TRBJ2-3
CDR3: CASSVSLRAGERTQYF

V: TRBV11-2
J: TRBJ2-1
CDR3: CASSKLGGYNEQFF

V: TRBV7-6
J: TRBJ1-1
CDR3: CASSLSGQAEAFF

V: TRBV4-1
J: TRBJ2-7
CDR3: CASSLLPGQDYYEQYF

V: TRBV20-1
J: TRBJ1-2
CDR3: CSAVRVAGYTF

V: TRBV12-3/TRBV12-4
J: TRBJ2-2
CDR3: CASSTGLAGGQGELFF